This T cell receptor beta chain was captured by sequencing in a study of blood T cell repertoires in COVID-19. In the study overall: Samples came from the United States, Italy and Spain, spanning acute and convalescent COVID-19. PBMCs, B-cell-depleted T cells, or T cells were the source of the cDNA or gDNA that made up the material.

As handled by the study authors: Reference gene primers were amplified, and this amplification served to estimate nucleated cell counts. TCRdb's table, derived via immunoSEQ multiplex PCR, lists solely in-frame clones and lacks some. That table gives V, J and clone size, and the DNA gave D and trimming. The sample lists some 400,000 clones, 80% to 90% occurring once. Participants reported their clinical history, and cohort assignment relied on those reports. V gave up 8 bases and J gave up 2 bases, with 13 bases separating them. The germline V gene has CDR1 MNHEY and CDR2 SVGAGI. This CDR3 is built from 14 residues.

The clonotype originates from a man aged 25-40 years who had recovered from COVID-19. The chain links TRBV6-5 to TRBJ2-1; D is perhaps TRBD1 (6 bases). Sequencing was carried out using PBMCs or T cells enriched from blood (not recorded which). The CDR3 region is CASGRDNTYNEQFF. The DNA for the CDR3 is TGTGCCAGCGGAAGGGACAATACCTACAATGAGCAGTTCTTC.